This T cell receptor (beta chain) came from a study of CD8 T cells in ankylosing spondylitis. Whole-study findings and limits: The clones that were linked to disease were reported to be significantly enriched in matched synovial fluid samples from ankylosing spondylitis patients.

On this clonotype: No antigen is known for it.

TCRdb redid the calling of the 5' RACE reads with MiXCR, one entry per CDR3 protein. The data hold some 140,000 distinct CDR3 sequences, with 7% to 10% observed a single time. This sequence was found in a male donor with ankylosing spondylitis. Sequencing was performed on synovial fluid, either unsorted or a sorted T cell fraction (not recorded which).

The CDR3 sequence is CASSLDRYGYTF. In DNA, the CDR3 is TGTGCCAGCAGTCTGGACCGCTATGGCTACACCTTC. This chain joins TRBV2 and TRBJ1-2; D not resolved. Germline CDR1 reads SNHLY; CDR2 reads FYNNEI. CDR3 length equals 12 residues. The V end lost 5 bases, the J end lost 4 bases, and 8 bases lay between the germline ends. The full variable domain, in which reference TRBV2 and TRBJ1-2 provide the parts outside the CDR3, is EPEVTQTPSHQVTQMGQEVILRCVPISNHLYFYWYRQILGQKVEFLVSFYNNEISEKSEIFDDQFSVERPDGSNFTLKIRSTKLEDSAMYFCASSLDRYGYTFGSGTRLTVV.